The entry below describes one TCR beta chain. Its antigen is currently unknown. In each case, RNA was isolated and then reverse transcribed into cDNA as the sequencing template. The method was immunoSEQ multiplex PCR; TCRdb's version includes in-frame clones alone and lacks a portion of them. The sample holds about 200,000 clones, roughly 64% seen once. The sample comes from a study of CD8+ T cells in alopecia areata. Overall study findings and caveats: Scalp sample sequencing also detects resident alphabeta T cells of normal skin. Researchers say the link of baseline CD8+ expansion to response remains uncertain, with one nonresponder.

Treatment described: oral pan-JAK inhibitor, 5-10 mg twice daily. J was trimmed by 5 bases and V by 5 bases; bases with no gene match: 7. Germline values: CDR1 SGHTA, CDR2 FQGNSA. The CDR3 is 14 residues long. The receptor was derived from a human donor with alopecia areata. Sample: CD4+ T cells sorted from blood, taken at week 24, from a patient treated with tofacitinib. The V gene is TRBV7-2, the J gene TRBJ2-5, with 8 bases identical to TRBD1. DNA for the CDR3: TGTGCCAGCAGCCTCCAGACAGGGGAGGAGACCCAGTACTTC. Translated, it gives CASSLQTGEETQYF.